The 11 T cell receptor beta chains given below trace back to one sample, sequenced in a study of blood T cell repertoires in COVID-19. Produced via immunoSEQ multiplex PCR; TCRdb's table is partial and in-frame only. This sample has some 330,000 clones, with 83% found just once. What was sequenced was PBMCs or T cells enriched from blood (not recorded which). Source of these receptors: a woman aged 45-59 years who had recovered from COVID-19.

The V call is TRBV10-3, the J call TRBJ2-1; TRBD2 matches at 10 bases. V was pared by 9 bases and J by 8 bases, with 7 bases of the junction left unmatched. CDR1 and CDR2 (germline): ENHRY, SYGVKD. CDR3 length equals 13 residues. This chain's CDR3 is CAISGTSVDEQFF. CDR3 in DNA: TGTGCCATTAGCGGGACTAGCGTCGATGAGCAGTTCTTC.

The chain joins TRBV27 to TRBJ2-1; 9 nucleotides match TRBD1. The ends lost 6 bases at V and 2 bases at J; junction bases unmatched: 5. The germline gives CDR1 MNHEY, CDR2 SMNVEV (reference sequence). CDR3 length: 15 amino acids. The CDR3 region has the DNA TGTGCCAGCAGCCTAACAGGGGGCGCCTACAATGAGCAGTTCTTC. Encoded protein: CASSLTGGAYNEQFF.

The chain employs TRBV7-2 and TRBJ2-7, with D hard to call. Trimming stripped 1 base from V and 0 bases from J, with 7 bases between. CDR1 is SGHTA, CDR2 FQGNSA, per germline. The CDR3 is 14 amino acids. The CDR3: CASSLGHLSYEQYF. The CDR3 DNA follows: TGTGCCAGCAGCTTAGGGCACCTCTCCTACGAGCAGTACTTC.

This CDR3 is CASSDSAGEKLFF. For the CDR3, the DNA is TGTGCCAGCAGCGACAGCGCGGGTGAAAAACTGTTTTTT. V usage is TRBV6-4 and J usage is TRBJ1-4, with D tentatively TRBD1 (5 bases). Germline V gene lookup returns CDR1 MRHNA and CDR2 SNTAGT. CDR3 length: 13 residues. V was cut by 6 bases and J by 7 bases, with 12 bases left in between.

This chain uses TRBV18 with TRBJ1-2; 7 bases are a match to TRBD1. Germline values: CDR1 KGHSH, CDR2 LQKENI. Trimming took 2 bases from V and 8 from J; bases not matched to a gene: 8. There are 14 residues in the CDR3. The CDR3 loop is CASSPDRDSGGYTF. CDR3 sequence (DNA): TGTGCCAGCTCACCAGACAGGGATTCAGGCGGCTACACCTTC. Variable domain in full (rest from reference TRBV18 and TRBJ1-2): NAGVMQNPRHLVRRRGQEARLRCSPMKGHSHVYWYRQLPEEGLKFMVYLQKENIIDESGMPKERFSAEFPKEGPSILRIQQVVRGDSAAYFCASSPDRDSGGYTFGSGTRLTVV.

This clone showed up just once. This sequence joins TRBV12-3 or TRBV12-4 and TRBJ1-6, with D unclear. The V end was cut by 5 bases, the J end by 8 bases, with 10 bases between. The length of the CDR3 is 13 residues. The DNA of the CDR3 is TGTGCCAGCAGTCCAACGGTGGATTCACCCCTCCACTTT. The encoded protein is CASSPTVDSPLHF.

This chain connects TRBV5-4 to TRBJ2-2; D unresolved. V lost 4 bases, J lost 0 bases, and 10 bases lay in between. CDR3 length equals 15 residues. CDR1 is SGHNT and CDR2 is YYREEE in the germline V gene (reference sequence). The CDR3 DNA is TGTGCCAGCAGCGTATACAACGCGAACACCGGGGAGCTGTTTTTT. Encoded protein: CASSVYNANTGELFF.

CDR3 nucleotide sequence: TGTGCCAGCAGCAACCCGACTAGCGGGAGAAGGGGAGATACGCAGTATTTT. It is translated as CASSNPTSGRRGDTQYF. The chain is built from TRBV2 and TRBJ2-3, with TRBD2 matching 12 bases. Germline-derived CDR1 and CDR2 are SNHLY and FYNNEI. The CDR3 loop spans 17 amino acids. With 6 bases clipped from V and 5 bases from J, the junction kept 12 bases outside the gene matches. Full variable domain (outside the CDR3, taken from reference TRBV2 and TRBJ2-3): EPEVTQTPSHQVTQMGQEVILRCVPISNHLYFYWYRQILGQKVEFLVSFYNNEISEKSEIFDDQFSVERPDGSNFTLKIRSTKLEDSAMYFCASSNPTSGRRGDTQYFGPGTRLTVL.

This clone was found many times. The rearrangement joins TRBV14 to TRBJ2-3, with D unresolved. CDR1 SGHDN and CDR2 FVKESK come from the germline V gene. The CDR3 has 15 amino acids. Trimming pared 4 bases from V and 0 bases from J, leaving 11 bases between. The CDR3 DNA sequence: TGTGCCAGCAGCCTTCAGTTGGCAAGCACAGATACGCAGTATTTT. It codes for CASSLQLASTDTQYF.

This clone was picked up one time. As DNA, the CDR3 is TGTGCCAGCAGCCTTAATGACAGGGAAGCTTTCTTT. Residues: CASSLNDREAFF. V gene TRBV7-2 combines with J gene TRBJ1-1, with D perhaps TRBD1 (6 bases). V was pared by 5 bases and J by 8 bases, with 12 bases between. From germline, CDR1 is SGHTA and CDR2 FQGNSA. This CDR3 has 12 amino acids.

The V gene is TRBV6-2 or TRBV6-3, the J gene TRBJ1-2, with TRBD1 identical over 7 bases. The CDR3 has 15 residues. Losses at the gene ends were 5 bases for V and 7 bases for J; bases not matched to a gene: 13. The germline V gene has CDR1 MNHEY and CDR2 SVGEGT. The CDR3 DNA follows: TGTGCCAGCAGTCTTACCGACAGGGCCTCCGGTGGCTACACCTTC. Translation: CASSLTDRASGGYTF.